These T cell receptor beta chains were read from a single sample in a study of blood T cell repertoires in COVID-19. Measured with immunoSEQ multiplex PCR; TCRdb has only the in-frame clones, and not every one. The table records fewer than 150,000 clones, around four fifths of them present only once. The sequenced material came from peripheral blood. The receptors here all came from a man of 80 years or more with acute or convalescent COVID-19. Both conserved end residues are part of each CDR3. D genes are given only for firm matches. Rows may omit the clone size; those that give it use once, few, many or a size class.

clone size	V gene	D gene	J gene	CDR3 protein	CDR3 DNA
NA	TRBV9	NA	TRBJ2-2	CASATPPSNTGELFF	TGTGCCAGCGCTACTCCTCCATCAAACACCGGGGAGCTGTTTTTT
NA	TRBV2	TRBD2	TRBJ2-1	CASSELAGGEQFF	TGTGCCAGCAGTGAACTGGCGGGGGGAGAGCAGTTCTTC
NA	TRBV4-2	TRBD2	TRBJ2-3	CASSLTSGATDTQYF	TGTGCCAGCAGCCTGACTAGCGGGGCCACAGATACGCAGTATTTT
NA	TRBV2	TRBD1	TRBJ1-2	CASSDRQGAYGYTF	TGTGCCAGCAGTGATCGACAGGGGGCCTATGGCTACACCTTC
NA	TRBV5-4	TRBD1	TRBJ2-2	CASSSGQGAGELFF	TGTGCCAGCAGCTCGGGACAGGGGGCCGGGGAGCTGTTTTTT
NA	TRBV5-4	TRBD1	TRBJ2-2	CASSVPGQVNTGELFF	TGTGCCAGCAGCGTTCCGGGACAGGTGAACACCGGGGAGCTGTTTTTT
once	TRBV9	TRBD1	TRBJ1-4	CASSDDRGGREKLFF	TGTGCCAGCAGCGACGACAGGGGGGGGAGGGAAAAACTGTTTTTT
NA	TRBV24-1	TRBD2	TRBJ2-1	CATSDFSGGPTYNEQFF	TGTGCCACCAGTGATTTCAGCGGGGGGCCCACCTACAATGAGCAGTTCTTC
few	TRBV4-3	NA	TRBJ1-3	CASSSRWVGAGNTIYF	TGCGCCAGCAGCTCACGGTGGGTGGGCGCTGGAAACACCATATATTTT
NA	TRBV5-6	NA	TRBJ1-1	CASSRGASHLMNTEAFF	TGTGCCAGCAGCCGGGGGGCCAGCCACCTTATGAACACTGAAGCTTTCTTT
NA	TRBV14	TRBD2	TRBJ2-1	CASSQPGLQYNEQFF	TGTGCCAGCAGCCAACCGGGACTACAATACAATGAGCAGTTCTTC
once	TRBV5-4	NA	TRBJ1-2	CASSRREGAYGYTF	TGTGCCAGCAGCCGAAGGGAAGGGGCCTATGGCTACACCTTC
NA	TRBV11-3	NA	TRBJ2-1	CASSSRTGNEQFF	TGTGCCAGCAGCTCCAGAACAGGCAATGAGCAGTTCTTC
NA	TRBV4-2	NA	TRBJ2-3	CASSQGAGKDTQYF	TGTGCCAGCAGCCAAGGGGCGGGGAAGGATACGCAGTATTTT
NA	TRBV5-1	NA	TRBJ1-1	CASSFGGARTEAFF	TGCGCCAGCAGCTTTGGGGGGGCGCGGACTGAAGCTTTCTTT
NA	TRBV28	TRBD2	TRBJ2-3	CASSLVAGGQDTQYF	TGTGCCAGCAGTTTAGTTGCGGGGGGCCAGGATACGCAGTATTTT
NA	TRBV5-1	NA	TRBJ1-4	CASSPRGATNEKLFF	TGCGCCAGCAGCCCCAGAGGAGCAACTAATGAAAAACTGTTTTTT
NA	TRBV24-1	NA	TRBJ2-7	CATSEPGSYEQYF	TGTGCCACCAGTGAACCAGGCTCCTACGAGCAGTACTTC
NA	TRBV5-1	TRBD1	TRBJ2-3	CASSVLQGGSTDTQYF	TGCGCCAGCAGCGTTCTACAGGGGGGTAGCACAGATACGCAGTATTTT
NA	TRBV29-1	TRBD1	TRBJ2-2	CSGGQGETGELFF	TGCAGCGGGGGACAGGGCGAAACCGGGGAGCTGTTTTTT
NA	TRBV6-5	TRBD1	TRBJ1-2	CASSYGTDNYGYTF	TGTGCCAGCAGTTACGGGACAGATAACTATGGCTACACCTTC
NA	TRBV2	TRBD1	TRBJ2-5	CASRTGQGHQETQYF	TGTGCCAGCAGGACGGGACAGGGGCACCAAGAGACCCAGTACTTC
NA	TRBV5-4	NA	TRBJ2-1	CASSSGTGVYNEQFF	TGTGCCAGCAGCTCCGGGACTGGGGTCTACAATGAGCAGTTCTTC
NA	TRBV10-3	NA	TRBJ2-7	CAIRGTEAGYEQYF	TGTGCCATCCGGGGTACAGAGGCGGGCTACGAGCAGTACTTC
NA	TRBV27	TRBD1	TRBJ2-2	CASRTGTGGNTGELFF	TGTGCCAGCAGAACCGGGACAGGGGGCAACACCGGGGAGCTGTTTTTT
once	TRBV19	TRBD1	TRBJ1-1	CASSIGGQPYTEAFF	TGTGCCAGTAGTATAGGGGGACAGCCATACACTGAAGCTTTCTTT
NA	TRBV4-2	NA	TRBJ1-5	CASSQDYRVSGNQPQHF	TGTGCCAGCAGCCAAGATTACAGGGTTTCTGGCAATCAGCCCCAGCATTTT
once	TRBV3-1/TRBV3-2	TRBD2	TRBJ2-7	CASPRGRGGNSYEQYF	TGTGCCAGCCCCCGAGGGCGGGGGGGAAACTCCTACGAGCAGTACTTC
few	TRBV5-4	TRBD1	TRBJ2-3	CASSVTGSYLHTDTQYF	TGTGCCAGCAGCGTGACAGGGTCCTACCTCCACACAGATACGCAGTATTTT
NA	TRBV2	NA	TRBJ1-6	CASMGGGEYNSPLHF	TGTGCCAGCATGGGGGGAGGGGAATATAATTCACCCCTCCACTTT
NA	TRBV7-2	TRBD1	TRBJ1-3	CASSLGSPGGGNTIYF	TGTGCCAGCAGCTTAGGAAGCCCAGGGGGAGGAAACACCATATATTTT
NA	TRBV5-1	TRBD2	TRBJ2-1	CASSFGTSGGYNEQFF	TGCGCCAGCAGCTTCGGGACTAGCGGGGGCTACAATGAGCAGTTCTTC
NA	TRBV28	NA	TRBJ2-7	CASSQGSYEQYF	TGTGCCAGCAGTCAGGGCAGTTACGAGCAGTACTTC
NA	TRBV18	NA	TRBJ1-3	CASSPSFEWNTIYF	TGTGCCAGCTCACCATCGTTCGAGTGGAACACCATATATTTT
few	TRBV7-3	NA	TRBJ2-3	CASGLTTTDTQYF	TGTGCCAGCGGCTTAACAACAACAGATACGCAGTATTTT
NA	TRBV7-9	TRBD1	TRBJ1-2	CASSSIRQGGGYTF	TGTGCCAGCAGCTCTATTCGACAGGGGGGAGGCTACACCTTC
few	TRBV5-1	TRBD1	TRBJ1-2	CASSLAGGEIDGYTF	TGCGCCAGCAGCTTGGCAGGGGGTGAAATAGATGGCTACACCTTC
NA	TRBV19	NA	TRBJ1-3	CATRTRGASGNTIYF	TGTGCCACTCGCACCCGGGGGGCGTCTGGAAACACCATATATTTT
NA	TRBV4-1	NA	TRBJ2-3	CASSHLIIAGSTDTQYF	TGCGCCAGCAGCCACCTCATCATCGCGGGGAGCACAGATACGCAGTATTTT
NA	TRBV6-5	TRBD1	TRBJ2-2	CASRYPRGIPGELFF	TGTGCCAGCAGATATCCCAGGGGGATACCCGGGGAGCTGTTTTTT
many	TRBV28	TRBD1	TRBJ2-7	CASSTTGTGGQEQYF	TGTGCCAGCAGTACCACCGGGACAGGGGGCCAGGAGCAGTACTTC
few	TRBV5-4	NA	TRBJ1-1	CASSNRQDTEAFF	TGTGCCAGCAGCAACCGTCAGGACACTGAAGCTTTCTTT
NA	TRBV2	TRBD2	TRBJ2-7	CASSGIAGLGEQYF	TGTGCCAGCAGTGGCATAGCGGGCTTGGGCGAGCAGTACTTC
NA	TRBV30	TRBD1	TRBJ2-3	CACGQGRKDTQYF	TGTGCCTGCGGACAGGGAAGAAAAGATACGCAGTATTTT
NA	TRBV19	NA	TRBJ2-5	CASGTFQETQYF	TGTGCCAGTGGGACATTCCAAGAGACCCAGTACTTC
NA	TRBV1	NA	TRBJ2-2	CTSSQEVPSGASNTGELFF	TGCACCAGCAGCCAAGAGGTCCCTAGCGGGGCATCGAACACCGGGGAGCTGTTTTTT
once	TRBV7-2	TRBD1	TRBJ2-1	CASSLGQGGHEQFF	TGTGCCAGCAGCTTAGGACAGGGGGGCCATGAGCAGTTCTTC
NA	TRBV6-5	NA	TRBJ1-1	CATLQGANTEAFF	TGTGCCACCCTACAGGGTGCGAACACTGAAGCTTTCTTT
NA	TRBV5-1	TRBD2	TRBJ2-2	CASSHGTSGGARTGELFF	TGCGCCAGCAGCCACGGGACTAGCGGGGGGGCCCGCACCGGGGAGCTGTTTTTT
NA	TRBV6-6	NA	TRBJ2-1	CASSYSGRGGNNEQFF	TGTGCCAGCAGTTACTCGGGAAGGGGAGGTAACAATGAGCAGTTCTTC
NA	TRBV7-9	TRBD1	TRBJ2-7	CASSHRTGTYEQYF	TGTGCCAGCAGCCACCGGACAGGAACCTACGAGCAGTACTTC
NA	TRBV6-5	NA	TRBJ2-1	CASTVSGDNEQFF	TGTGCCAGCACTGTGAGCGGAGACAATGAGCAGTTCTTC
NA	TRBV5-1	NA	TRBJ2-2	CASSLVSSPNTGELFF	TGCGCCAGCAGCTTGGTTTCTAGCCCGAACACCGGGGAGCTGTTTTTT
NA	TRBV19	NA	TRBJ1-1	CASSTGWNTEAFF	TGTGCCAGTAGTACAGGGTGGAACACTGAAGCTTTCTTT
NA	TRBV5-6	TRBD1	TRBJ2-2	CASSFRGGENTGELFF	TGTGCCAGCAGCTTTAGAGGGGGCGAAAACACCGGGGAGCTGTTTTTT
NA	TRBV5-6	TRBD1	TRBJ2-7	CASSRGTAATYEQYF	TGTGCCAGCAGTAGAGGGACAGCGGCAACCTACGAGCAGTACTTC